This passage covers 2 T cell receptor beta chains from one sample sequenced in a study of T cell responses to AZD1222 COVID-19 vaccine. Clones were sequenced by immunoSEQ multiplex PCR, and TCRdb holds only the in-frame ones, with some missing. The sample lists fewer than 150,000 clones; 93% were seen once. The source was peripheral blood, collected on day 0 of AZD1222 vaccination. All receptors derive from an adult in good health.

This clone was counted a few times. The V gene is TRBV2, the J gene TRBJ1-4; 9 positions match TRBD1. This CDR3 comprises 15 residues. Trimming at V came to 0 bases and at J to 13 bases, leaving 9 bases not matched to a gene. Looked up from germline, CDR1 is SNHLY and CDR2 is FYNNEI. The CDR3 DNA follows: TGTGCCAGCAGTGAAGCGAATCCCGGGACAGGGAGACTGTTTTTT. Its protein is CASSEANPGTGRLFF.

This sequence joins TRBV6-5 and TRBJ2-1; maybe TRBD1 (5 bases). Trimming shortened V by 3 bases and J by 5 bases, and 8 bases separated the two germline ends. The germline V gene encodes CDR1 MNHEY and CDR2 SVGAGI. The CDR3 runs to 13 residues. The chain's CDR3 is CASSYEGDNEQFF. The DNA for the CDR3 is TGTGCCAGCAGTTATGAAGGGGACAATGAGCAGTTCTTC.